The 3 T cell receptor beta chains listed next were all sequenced from one sample in a study of blood T cell repertoires in COVID-19. The data were produced by immunoSEQ multiplex PCR, yet TCRdb's version contains in-frame clones alone and is incomplete. Altogether about 240,000 clones are present, roughly 90% being singletons, with the ten largest covering around 4%. The sequenced material came from PBMCs or T cells enriched from blood (not recorded which). The receptors derive from a woman aged 25 to 39 who had recovered from COVID-19.

The V and J genes are TRBV7-3 and TRBJ1-2, with 12 bases identical to TRBD1. Germline CDR1 SGHTA, CDR2 FQGTGA. V lost 0 bases to trimming and J lost 7 bases; unmatched junction nucleotides: 3. The CDR3 spans 15 residues. CDR3 DNA sequence: TGTGCCAGCAGCTTAACGGGGACAGGGGGCTCTGGCTACACCTTC. Its protein product is CASSLTGTGGSGYTF.

This CDR3 reads CASSSPQMRRETQYF. CDR3 nucleotides: TGTGCCAGCAGTTCCCCTCAGATGCGGCGGGAGACCCAGTACTTC. The rearrangement joins TRBV28 to TRBJ2-5; no clear D. Germline lookup yields CDR1 MDHEN and CDR2 SYDVKM. This CDR3 has 15 amino acids. V lost 4 bases, J lost 5 bases, and 17 bases lay in between.

This rearrangement joins TRBV24-1 to TRBJ2-7; 8 bases are shared with TRBD2. The CDR3 totals 12 residues. Germline trimming cut 9 bases from V and 7 bases from J; bases unmatched to any gene: 7. Germline CDR1 is KGHDR and CDR2 is SFDVKD. CDR3 residues: CATGSGTGEQYF. Here the CDR3 DNA reads TGTGCCACCGGTAGCGGGACGGGTGAGCAGTACTTC.